This is a list of T cell receptor beta chains from one sample in a study of T cell responses to AZD1222 COVID-19 vaccine. Assay used: immunoSEQ multiplex PCR; TCRdb lists only in-frame clones, some missing. The sample includes 95,000 to 120,000 clones, approximately 89% of them seen just once. The input for sequencing was peripheral blood, taken on day 0 of MenACWY control vaccination. Receptors were obtained from an adult in good health. Both conserved end residues are part of each CDR3. The D gene is left open where the match is weak. The size field is filled for only some rows; it gives once, few, many or a size class.

d_gene: -; len: 14; j_gene: TRBJ1-2; abundance: -; v_gene: TRBV10-3; CDR3aa: CAISDSGKLYGYTF; CDR3nt: TGTGCCATCAGTGACTCCGGGAAACTCTATGGCTACACCTTC
d_gene: -; len: 13; j_gene: TRBJ2-7; abundance: -; v_gene: TRBV7-9; CDR3aa: CASSLDLSYEQYF; CDR3nt: TGTGCCAGCAGCTTAGACCTATCCTACGAGCAGTACTTC
d_gene: -; len: 15; j_gene: TRBJ2-2; abundance: -; v_gene: TRBV30; CDR3aa: CAWSVQGWGTGELFF; CDR3nt: TGTGCCTGGAGTGTACAGGGTTGGGGGACCGGGGAGCTGTTTTTT
d_gene: -; len: 16; j_gene: TRBJ1-3; abundance: once; v_gene: TRBV23-1; CDR3aa: CASSLLDGTPGNTIYF; CDR3nt: TGCGCCAGCAGTCTCCTCGACGGGACGCCTGGAAACACCATATATTTT
d_gene: -; len: 14; j_gene: TRBJ2-1; abundance: -; v_gene: TRBV2; CDR3aa: CASSEAGKGGEQFF; CDR3nt: TGTGCCAGCAGTGAAGCGGGGAAAGGGGGTGAGCAGTTCTTC
d_gene: TRBD1; len: 16; j_gene: TRBJ1-6; abundance: -; v_gene: TRBV2; CDR3aa: CASSLIGTAPRSPLHF; CDR3nt: TGTGCCAGCAGTCTAATAGGGACAGCCCCTAGATCACCCCTCCACTTT
d_gene: TRBD1; len: 17; j_gene: TRBJ1-6; abundance: -; v_gene: TRBV7-8; CDR3aa: CASSPRQGGSDNSPLHF; CDR3nt: TGTGCCAGCAGCCCCCGACAGGGGGGGTCGGATAATTCACCCCTCCACTTT
d_gene: -; len: 14; j_gene: TRBJ1-6; abundance: -; v_gene: TRBV11-2; CDR3aa: CASSLVGVDSPLHF; CDR3nt: TGTGCCAGCAGCTTAGTAGGGGTGGATTCACCCCTCCACTTT
d_gene: TRBD2; len: 14; j_gene: TRBJ2-3; abundance: -; v_gene: TRBV5-4; CDR3aa: CASSSGLVTDTQYF; CDR3nt: TGTGCCAGCAGCTCGGGACTAGTTACAGATACGCAGTATTTT
d_gene: -; len: 15; j_gene: TRBJ1-3; abundance: -; v_gene: TRBV24-1; CDR3aa: CATSERQNSGNTIYF; CDR3nt: TGTGCCACCAGTGAACGACAGAACTCTGGAAACACCATATATTTT
d_gene: -; len: 15; j_gene: TRBJ1-5; abundance: -; v_gene: TRBV4-1; CDR3aa: CASSQVTAGDQPQHF; CDR3nt: TGCGCCAGCAGCCAAGTGACAGCGGGGGATCAGCCCCAGCATTTT
d_gene: -; len: 12; j_gene: TRBJ1-2; abundance: -; v_gene: TRBV27; CDR3aa: CASSGRNYGYTF; CDR3nt: TGTGCCAGCAGTGGGCGGAACTATGGCTACACCTTC
d_gene: -; len: 15; j_gene: TRBJ2-2; abundance: -; v_gene: TRBV5-4; CDR3aa: CASSFGTPNTGELFF; CDR3nt: TGTGCCAGCAGCTTCGGGACACCGAACACCGGGGAGCTGTTTTTT
d_gene: -; len: 12; j_gene: TRBJ1-1; abundance: -; v_gene: TRBV10-1; CDR3aa: CASSGGNTEAFF; CDR3nt: TGCGCCAGCAGTGGAGGGAACACTGAAGCTTTCTTT
d_gene: -; len: 13; j_gene: TRBJ1-2; abundance: -; v_gene: TRBV6-6; CDR3aa: CASGFVDRHGYTF; CDR3nt: TGTGCCAGCGGATTTGTGGACAGACATGGCTACACCTTC
d_gene: -; len: 15; j_gene: TRBJ1-1; abundance: -; v_gene: TRBV6-6; CDR3aa: CASSYIGRLNTEAFF; CDR3nt: TGTGCCAGCAGTTACATCGGCAGGTTGAACACTGAAGCTTTCTTT
d_gene: -; len: 12; j_gene: TRBJ1-6; abundance: -; v_gene: TRBV7-8; CDR3aa: CASSPSRPPLHF; CDR3nt: TGTGCCAGCAGCCCTAGTAGGCCACCCCTCCACTTT
d_gene: TRBD1; len: 13; j_gene: TRBJ2-7; abundance: -; v_gene: TRBV12-3/TRBV12-4; CDR3aa: CASSPGQVYEQYF; CDR3nt: TGTGCCAGCAGCCCCGGACAGGTCTACGAGCAGTACTTC
d_gene: -; len: 13; j_gene: TRBJ2-3; abundance: -; v_gene: TRBV18; CDR3aa: CASSPPSTDTQYF; CDR3nt: TGTGCCAGCTCACCACCGAGCACAGATACGCAGTATTTT
d_gene: TRBD1; len: 14; j_gene: TRBJ2-7; abundance: -; v_gene: TRBV6-5; CDR3aa: CASSPGTGRYEQYF; CDR3nt: TGTGCCAGCAGTCCCGGGACAGGGCGCTACGAGCAGTACTTC